This paragraph covers one T cell receptor beta chain sequence. Its matching antigen is unknown. With the read ending 3 residues before the CDR3 end, the germline J gene is used to fill in that end. This sample is part of a study of T cells in women clearing cervical HPV infection. Overall study results and limits: CIN3+ cases had significantly higher TCR richness than controls; evenness did not differ.

immunoSEQ multiplex PCR used an average of around 1,100 ng genomic DNA. Clones were sequenced by immunoSEQ multiplex PCR, and TCRdb holds only the in-frame ones, with some missing. In total, the table holds about 30,000 clones. HPV was found by MY09/MY11 PCR and dot-blot genotyping. Germline trimming cut 5 bases from V and 4 bases from J; bases unmatched to any gene: 6. CDR1 and CDR2 (germline): SGHTA, FQGTGA. CDR3 length: 15 residues. The sample taken for sequencing was blood buffy coat. The chain joins TRBV7-3 to TRBJ2-7, with TRBD1 identical over 12 bases. This clonotype was sampled from a woman aged 18 to 75 with a cervical HPV16 infection that either progressed to CIN3+ or cleared (not recorded which). The covered CDR3 bases are TGTGCCAGCAGCCCCGGGACAGGGGGCCTGTACGAG. Translating gives CASSPGTGGLYE. The entire CDR3 sequence reads CASSPGTGGLYEQYF.